This TCR beta chain was identified during a study of blood T cell repertoires in COVID-19 (dated by TCRdb to the early 2020s). Turning to the overall study: Collaborator samples came from the United States, Italy and Spain and covered acute and convalescent phases of COVID-19. The prospective study material was composed of cDNA or gDNA derived from T cells, B-cell-depleted T cells, or PBMCs. Subjects who had been exposed to COVID-19, were actively infected with it, or had recovered from it provided the deeply sampled blood TCRbeta repertoires that made up the dataset. A freely available public database, intended as a resource for researchers studying the immune response to SARS-CoV-2, is where the repertoires were released. Samples came from the ongoing ImmuneRACE study (first 160 participants) plus 1,254 subjects from 6 global collaborators. The sample metadata nearly always contained a de-identified subject ID, COVID-19 status, age in years and sex. Where HLA class I and class II types were available, the types were taken from metadata supplied by the sample provider, not from assay-based typing.

There are 13 amino acids in the CDR3, from cysteine to phenylalanine inclusive. Of all the DNA, just the CDR3 is kept, 39 bases in frame from base 1. The germline V gene specifies MDHEN as CDR1 and SYDVKM as CDR2. V sheds 5 bases and J sheds 5 bases, leaving 11 bases between their ends. Enrolling through a virtual design, the prospective study's participants ranged in age from about 18 to 89 years and lived across roughly 23 United States geographic areas. To assign participants to cohorts, the prospective study relied on clinical history that participants themselves reported in a screening survey and a study questionnaire. Recovered participants in ImmuneRACE Cohort 3 were defined as having two consecutive negative NP/OP PCR tests, clearance from a healthcare professional, or resolution of symptoms. In the prospective study, mobile phlebotomists collected whole blood, serum and a nasopharyngeal or oropharyngeal swab from each participant. Additional blood draws and questionnaires over an approximately two-month period could optionally be provided by prospective study participants. Before DNA extraction, blood samples from the prospective study were shipped at room temperature or frozen.

Study-wide conclusions, independent of this receptor: The quantity of clinical and demographic metadata differed by source and by participant and was supplied without curation.

Comments on this clone: It has no known antigen specificity. No much larger clone is present one base from it, and per-base qualities are unavailable.

The immunoSEQ Assay, a bias-controlled multiplex PCR, was used to amplify TCRbeta CDR3 regions from genomic DNA. Turning to the authors' computational methods: The number of nucleated cells in each sample was estimated by amplification of reference gene primers within the assay. Sequence reads were collapsed and filtered to measure the absolute abundance of every unique TCRbeta CDR3 rearrangement. For each sample, productive Simpson clonality was calculated as the square root of Simpson's diversity index over productive rearrangements. TCRdb carries this immuneACCESS record with in-frame sequences only. Its versions omit some clonotypes, under half of them owing to an unresolved V gene in the studies checked, with the rest unexplained. D and trimming come from the DNA, and the V and J calls and clone size come from that table. The sample table shows 250,000 to 300,000 clones, and around 92% are seen once. The leading ten clones occupy roughly 1.9% of the sample.

The sample comprised PBMCs or T cells enriched from blood (not recorded which). The sequence links TRBV28 to TRBJ2-3; the D gene is perhaps TRBD1, from 6 matching bases. The sequence was obtained from a woman in her sixties or seventies who had recovered from COVID-19. The sequence in DNA is TGTGCCAGCAGTCGGATACAGGGAGATACGCAGTATTTT. It specifies CASSRIQGDTQYF. The reference TRBV28 and TRBJ2-3 proteins fill in what lies around the CDR3, so the full variable domain reads DVKVTQSSRYLVKRTGEKVFLECVQDMDHENMFWYRQDPGLGLRLIYFSYDVKMKEKGDIPEGYSVSREKKERFSLILESASTNQTSMYLCASSRIQGDTQYFGPGTRLTVL.